The T cell receptor (beta chain) under discussion was sequenced for a study of blood T cell repertoires in COVID-19. Study details: Nucleic acid was either cDNA or gDNA, and it came from T cells, B-cell-depleted T cells, or PBMCs.

The CDR3 has 12 amino acids. Germline V CDR1 and CDR2: SQVTM, ANQGSEA. V dropped 3 bases and J dropped 4; count of bases not matched to a gene: 3. Assay: immunoSEQ multiplex PCR; the TCRdb copy retains only in-frame clones and omits some. The sample yields about 200,000 clones, approximately 83% seen once. The V and J genes are TRBV29-1 and TRBJ2-7; 7 nucleotides align to TRBD1. The receptor was isolated from a man aged 35-49 years who had recovered from COVID-19. Sequencing was carried out using PBMCs or T cells enriched from blood (not recorded which). For the CDR3, the DNA is TGCAGCGTTGAGGGACAGAAGTACGAGCAGTACTTC. It encodes CSVEGQKYEQYF.